Sequencing of this T cell receptor (beta chain) was carried out in a study of T-cell reconstitution after alpha-beta-depleted transplantation in children. Unique molecular identifiers were built into the TCRbeta library. From the PCR reads, TCRdb called clonotypes with MiXCR, one entry per CDR3 protein. The table has some 80,000 distinct CDR3 sequences, around a sixth seen once. The table lists this clonotype with a few counts. The antigen remains undetermined. Whole-study results and caveats: After transplant, high TCRbeta diversity at day 60 in some patients arose from surviving recipient T cells and thymic progenitors. Reportedly, roughly two months post-transplant, alpha-beta T cells arose from several hundred expanded graft clones. One year post-transplant, T-cell counts and diversity were largely derived from T cells produced anew.

V lost 8 bases to trimming and J lost 1 base, with 14 bases between them. Germline CDR1 MNHNS, CDR2 SASEGT. CDR3 size: 14 residues. The V call is TRBV6-1, the J call TRBJ1-1; D is perhaps TRBD1 (5 bases). This specimen was PBMCs, mostly from graft donor cells, taken 360 days after TCRalphabeta/CD19-depleted stem cell transplant. The sequence was obtained from a male patient between 2 and 15 years old who had a stem cell transplant for acute lymphoblastic leukemia, so the T cells may come from the graft donor. In DNA form, the CDR3 reads TGTGCCAGCCGATTAGGGACGGGGAACACTGAAGCTTTCTTT. Translated: CASRLGTGNTEAFF.